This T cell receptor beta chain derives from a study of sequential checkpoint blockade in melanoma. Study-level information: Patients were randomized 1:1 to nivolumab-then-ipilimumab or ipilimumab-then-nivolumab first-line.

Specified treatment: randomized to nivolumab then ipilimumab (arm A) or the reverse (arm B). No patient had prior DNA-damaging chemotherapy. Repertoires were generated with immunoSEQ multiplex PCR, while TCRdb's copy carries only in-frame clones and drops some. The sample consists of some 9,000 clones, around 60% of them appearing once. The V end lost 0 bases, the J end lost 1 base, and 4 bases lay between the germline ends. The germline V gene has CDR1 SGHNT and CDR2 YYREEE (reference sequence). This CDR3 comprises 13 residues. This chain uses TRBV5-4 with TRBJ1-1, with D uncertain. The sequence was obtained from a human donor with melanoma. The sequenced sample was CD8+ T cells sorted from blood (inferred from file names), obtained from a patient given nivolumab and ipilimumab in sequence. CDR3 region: CASSLVANTEAFF. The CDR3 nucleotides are TGTGCCAGCAGCTTGGTGGCGAACACTGAAGCTTTCTTT.